The source of this T cell receptor beta chain is a study of blood T cell repertoires in COVID-19. Whole-study context: Sources were T cells, B-cell-depleted T cells, or PBMCs; the material itself was cDNA or gDNA.

Seattle cases were enrolled at active infection and followed longitudinally. In the authors' methods: Estimated nucleated cell counts came from reference gene primer amplification. The repertoire was sequenced with immunoSEQ multiplex PCR; TCRdb's copy has only in-frame clones and lacks some. V, J and clone size are those of that table, while D and trimming were read from the DNA. The sample shows 150,000 to 200,000 clones, more than 85% of them seen only once. The TCR originated in a woman aged 80 or older with COVID-19, enrolled during active disease. What was sequenced was peripheral blood.

Here the CDR3 reads CASSLALAGVGSEQFF. The CDR3 nucleotides are TGTGCCAGCAGCTTAGCGTTAGCGGGAGTTGGGAGTGAGCAGTTCTTC. V usage is TRBV7-8 and J usage is TRBJ2-1, with TRBD2 identical over 9 bases. CDR3 length: 16 amino acids. Germline V gives CDR1 SGHVS, CDR2 FQNEAQ. The V gene end was trimmed by 0 bases and the J gene end by 9 bases; junction bases not matched to a gene: 9.